The entry that follows covers one T cell receptor (beta chain) sequence. Its antigen remains unknown. The source of the sample is a study of human T cells and chemical hapten exposure. Study-level information: There were per-sample TCR yield variations, arising mainly from small pooled library volume differences. Notes on the study in general: High-frequency TCRs, those above 1 in 1000, stayed the same after DPC sensitization.

The CDR3 loop spans 16 amino acids. V lost 2 bases to trimming and J lost 5 bases, with 16 bases between them. Germline V gives CDR1 SGHVS, CDR2 FNYEAQ. Via MiXCR, TCRdb re-called the RACE reads, giving one row per CDR3 protein. The table has 300,000 to 400,000 distinct CDR3 sequences, around 5.5% seen once. Time point in this sample: pre-sensitization, week 0. Treatment of the sample: therapeutic diphenylcyclopropenone sensitization with weekly scalp DPC. Donation of samples came from alopecia patients who were 18 to 70 years old and suitable for DPC. The chain joins TRBV7-6 to TRBJ2-1; D might be TRBD1 (5 bases). This sequence was found in a woman aged 50 to 65 with alopecia areata. Some clones in this sample may be carry-over from other donors' samples. Material: whole blood, obtained in connection with sensitization to the hapten diphenylcyclopropenone (DPC). CDR3 region: CASSLSGADLHNEQFF. In nucleotides, the CDR3 is TGTGCCAGCAGCTTATCTGGGGCGGATCTCCACAATGAGCAGTTCTTC.